The rows below give T cell receptor beta chains drawn from one sample of a study of primary melanoma T cells and metastatic recurrence. Sequenced by immunoSEQ multiplex PCR; TCRdb stores in-frame clones only, minus some. In the table there are some 130 clones, roughly 86% of which are singletons. The specimen sequenced was melanoma tumor tissue. These receptor sequences come from a human donor with melanoma. Both conserved end residues are part of each CDR3. Fields, in order: J gene, clone size, D gene, V gene, CDR3 DNA, CDR3 protein. D genes are given only for firm matches. Size is stated for part of the rows, as once, few or many counts, or as a class when the clone is expanded.

j_gene: TRBJ2-3
abundance: -
d_gene: -
v_gene: TRBV15
CDR3nt: TGTGCCACCAGCAGAGATGAGTATGGGGGGCAGACAGATACGCAGTATTTT
CDR3aa: CATSRDEYGGQTDTQYF

j_gene: TRBJ2-7
abundance: -
d_gene: -
v_gene: TRBV6-8
CDR3nt: TGTGCTAGCAGTCCCACGACTGCAGCGCCATACGAGCAGTACTTC
CDR3aa: CASSPTTAAPYEQYF

j_gene: TRBJ1-2
abundance: -
d_gene: TRBD1
v_gene: TRBV11-3
CDR3nt: TGTGCCAGCAGCTCGTACGGGACAGGGATCGGGGCCTACTATGGCTACACCTTC
CDR3aa: CASSSYGTGIGAYYGYTF

j_gene: TRBJ2-4
abundance: -
d_gene: -
v_gene: TRBV30
CDR3nt: TGTGCCTGGAGTCGGGACATCGCCGGGGGCATTCAGTACTTC
CDR3aa: CAWSRDIAGGIQYF

j_gene: TRBJ2-3
abundance: -
d_gene: TRBD1
v_gene: TRBV10-2
CDR3nt: TGCGCCAGCAGCGCCGCGGGACAGGTCTCGGATACGCAGTATTTT
CDR3aa: CASSAAGQVSDTQYF

j_gene: TRBJ2-3
abundance: -
d_gene: -
v_gene: TRBV18
CDR3nt: TGTGCCAGCTCACGGACGAACGGCGATACGCAGTATTTT
CDR3aa: CASSRTNGDTQYF

j_gene: TRBJ2-6
abundance: -
d_gene: -
v_gene: TRBV11-3
CDR3nt: TGTGCCAGCAGCCTGATAGCCCCTGGGGCCAACGTCCTGACTTTC
CDR3aa: CASSLIAPGANVLTF

j_gene: TRBJ1-1
abundance: -
d_gene: -
v_gene: TRBV4-1
CDR3nt: TGCGCCAGCAGCCAAGGGTACTTGGAACGGGCTGAAGCTTTCTTT
CDR3aa: CASSQGYLERAEAFF

j_gene: TRBJ2-6
abundance: few
d_gene: -
v_gene: TRBV19
CDR3nt: TGTGCCAGTAGTACAACACAGGGCACTGGGGCCAACGTCCTGACTTTC
CDR3aa: CASSTTQGTGANVLTF

j_gene: TRBJ2-2
abundance: -
d_gene: -
v_gene: TRBV11-3
CDR3nt: TGTGCCAGCAGCCTGGGGGAAGTGATGTCCGGGGAGCTGTTTTTT
CDR3aa: CASSLGEVMSGELFF

j_gene: TRBJ1-1
abundance: -
d_gene: -
v_gene: TRBV11-3
CDR3nt: TGTGCCAGCAGCTCAGACAGAACCTACACTGAAGCTTTCTTT
CDR3aa: CASSSDRTYTEAFF

j_gene: TRBJ1-2
abundance: -
d_gene: -
v_gene: TRBV28
CDR3nt: TGTGCCAGCAGTTTAGCAAACTATGGCTACACCTTC
CDR3aa: CASSLANYGYTF

j_gene: TRBJ1-5
abundance: -
d_gene: TRBD1
v_gene: TRBV19
CDR3nt: TGTGCCAGTAGTTGGTCAGGGGGCAACAATCAGCCCCAGCATTTT
CDR3aa: CASSWSGGNNQPQHF

j_gene: TRBJ2-3
abundance: -
d_gene: TRBD2
v_gene: TRBV29-1
CDR3nt: TGCAGCGTTGATTTTCGCAGGGACTACCTGGGTACAGATACGCAGTATTTT
CDR3aa: CSVDFRRDYLGTDTQYF

j_gene: TRBJ2-7
abundance: -
d_gene: TRBD1
v_gene: TRBV6-4
CDR3nt: TGTGCCAGCAGTCCCTTCCCCGGGACAGGGGTAGAAAGCTCCTACGAGCAGTACTTC
CDR3aa: CASSPFPGTGVESSYEQYF

j_gene: TRBJ1-5
abundance: -
d_gene: -
v_gene: TRBV6-7
CDR3nt: TGTGCCAGCAGTTTCTTCGGCTCCAATCAGCCCCAGCATTTT
CDR3aa: CASSFFGSNQPQHF

j_gene: TRBJ1-4
abundance: -
d_gene: TRBD1
v_gene: TRBV11-3
CDR3nt: TGTGCCAGCACAGATACAGGGGGCTACGAAAAACTGTTTTTT
CDR3aa: CASTDTGGYEKLFF

j_gene: TRBJ1-5
abundance: -
d_gene: -
v_gene: TRBV30
CDR3nt: TGTGCCTGGAGTCCCCTGAGGAATCAGCCCCAGCATTTT
CDR3aa: CAWSPLRNQPQHF

j_gene: TRBJ2-7
abundance: -
d_gene: -
v_gene: TRBV18
CDR3nt: TGTGCCAGCTCACTGGGAGGCCGTTCCTACGAGCAGTACTTC
CDR3aa: CASSLGGRSYEQYF

j_gene: TRBJ1-2
abundance: -
d_gene: TRBD1
v_gene: TRBV19
CDR3nt: TGTGCCAGTACCGCCGGGACAGGGGGCCAGATAGGGAATGGCTACACCTTC
CDR3aa: CASTAGTGGQIGNGYTF

j_gene: TRBJ2-3
abundance: few
d_gene: -
v_gene: TRBV18
CDR3nt: TGTGCCAGCTCACCCAGCACAGATACGCAGTATTTT
CDR3aa: CASSPSTDTQYF

j_gene: TRBJ1-2
abundance: -
d_gene: TRBD1
v_gene: TRBV5-1
CDR3nt: TGCGCCAGCAGAGTATCCTTTACAGGGGGACTCTCGAAGGACTATGGCTACACCTTC
CDR3aa: CASRVSFTGGLSKDYGYTF

j_gene: TRBJ1-2
abundance: -
d_gene: -
v_gene: TRBV16
CDR3nt: TGTGCCAGCAGCCAATCAATCCGCAGTTTAAACGGCTACACCTTC
CDR3aa: CASSQSIRSLNGYTF

j_gene: TRBJ1-6
abundance: -
d_gene: -
v_gene: TRBV6-8
CDR3nt: TGTGCCAGCAGTTACTCAGGGCCAGAAAATTCACCCCTCCACTTT
CDR3aa: CASSYSGPENSPLHF

j_gene: TRBJ2-1
abundance: few
d_gene: TRBD1
v_gene: TRBV29-1
CDR3nt: TGCAGCGTTGATAGACAGGGTCTCGGTTGGGAGCAGTTCTTC
CDR3aa: CSVDRQGLGWEQFF